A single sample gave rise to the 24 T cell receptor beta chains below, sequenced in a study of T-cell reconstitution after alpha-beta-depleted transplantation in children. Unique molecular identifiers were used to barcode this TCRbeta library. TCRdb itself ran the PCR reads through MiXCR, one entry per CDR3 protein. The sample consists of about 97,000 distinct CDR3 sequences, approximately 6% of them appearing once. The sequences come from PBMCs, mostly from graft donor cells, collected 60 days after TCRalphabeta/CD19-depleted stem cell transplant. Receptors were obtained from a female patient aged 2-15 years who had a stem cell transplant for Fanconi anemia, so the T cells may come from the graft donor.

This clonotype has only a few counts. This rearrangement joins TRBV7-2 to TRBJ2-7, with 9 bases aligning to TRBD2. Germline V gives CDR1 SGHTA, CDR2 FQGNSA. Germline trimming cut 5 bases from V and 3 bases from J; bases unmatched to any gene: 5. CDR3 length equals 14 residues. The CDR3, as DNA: TGTGCCAGCAGCCCTAGCGGGGTCCTCTACGAGCAGTACTTC. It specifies CASSPSGVLYEQYF. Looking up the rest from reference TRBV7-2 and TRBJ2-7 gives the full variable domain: GAGVSQSPSNKVTEKGKDVELRCDPISGHTALYWYRQSLGQGLEFLIYFQGNSAPDKSGLPSDRFSAERTGGSVSTLTIQRTQQEDSAVYLCASSPSGVLYEQYFGPGTRLTVT.

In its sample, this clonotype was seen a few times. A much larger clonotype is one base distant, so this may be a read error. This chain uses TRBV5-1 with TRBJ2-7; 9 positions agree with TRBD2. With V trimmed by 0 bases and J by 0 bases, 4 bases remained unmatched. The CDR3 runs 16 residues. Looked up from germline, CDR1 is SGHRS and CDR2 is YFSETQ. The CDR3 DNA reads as TGCGCCAGCAGCTTGGTGGCTAGCGGGACCTCCTACGAGCAGTACTTC. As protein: CASSLVASGTSYEQYF.

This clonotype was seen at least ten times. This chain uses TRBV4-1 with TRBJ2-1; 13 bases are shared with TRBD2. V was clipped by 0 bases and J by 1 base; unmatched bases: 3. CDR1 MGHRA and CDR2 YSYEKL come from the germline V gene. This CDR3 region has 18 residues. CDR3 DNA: TGCGCCAGCAGCCAAGAAGTACTAGCGGGAGGGTCCTACAATGAGCAGTTCTTC. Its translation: CASSQEVLAGGSYNEQFF.

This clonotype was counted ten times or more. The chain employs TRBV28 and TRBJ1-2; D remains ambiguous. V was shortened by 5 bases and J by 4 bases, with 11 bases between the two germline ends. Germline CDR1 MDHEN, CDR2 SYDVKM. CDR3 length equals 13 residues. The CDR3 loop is CASSIDIPYGYTF. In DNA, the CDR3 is TGTGCCAGCAGTATAGACATCCCCTATGGCTACACCTTC.

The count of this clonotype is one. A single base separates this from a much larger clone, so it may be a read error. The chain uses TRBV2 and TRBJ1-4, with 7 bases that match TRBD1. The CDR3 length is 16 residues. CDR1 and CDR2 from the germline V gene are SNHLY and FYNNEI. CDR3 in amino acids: CDSSEAGTAINEKLFF. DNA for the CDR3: TGTGACAGCAGTGAAGCCGGGACAGCAATTAATGAAAAACTGTTTTTT.

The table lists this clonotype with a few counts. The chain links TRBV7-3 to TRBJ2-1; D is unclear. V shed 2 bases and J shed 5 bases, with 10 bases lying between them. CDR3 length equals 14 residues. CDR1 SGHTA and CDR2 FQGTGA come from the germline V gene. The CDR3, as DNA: TGTGCCAGCAGCTTAGAAAGGCATGACAATGAGCAGTTCTTC. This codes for CASSLERHDNEQFF.

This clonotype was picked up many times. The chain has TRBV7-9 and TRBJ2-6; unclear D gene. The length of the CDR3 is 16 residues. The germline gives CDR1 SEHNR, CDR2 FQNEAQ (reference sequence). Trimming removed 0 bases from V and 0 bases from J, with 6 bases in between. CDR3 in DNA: TGTGCCAGCAGCTTAGCGTGGGACTCTGGGGCCAACGTCCTGACTTTC. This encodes CASSLAWDSGANVLTF.

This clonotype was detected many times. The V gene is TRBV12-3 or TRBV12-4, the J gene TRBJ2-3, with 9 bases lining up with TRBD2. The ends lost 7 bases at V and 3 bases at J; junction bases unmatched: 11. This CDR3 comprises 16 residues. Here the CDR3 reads CASTTRVAGVTDTQYF. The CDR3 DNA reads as TGTGCCAGCACCACAAGGGTAGCGGGAGTAACAGATACGCAGTATTTT.

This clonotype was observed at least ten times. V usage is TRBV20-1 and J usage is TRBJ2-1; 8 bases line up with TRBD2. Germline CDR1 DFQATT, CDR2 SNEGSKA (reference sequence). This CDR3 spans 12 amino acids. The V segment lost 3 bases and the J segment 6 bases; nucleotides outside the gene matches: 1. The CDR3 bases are TGCAGTGCTAGCGGGAGGGCCAATGAGCAGTTCTTC. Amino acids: CSASGRANEQFF.

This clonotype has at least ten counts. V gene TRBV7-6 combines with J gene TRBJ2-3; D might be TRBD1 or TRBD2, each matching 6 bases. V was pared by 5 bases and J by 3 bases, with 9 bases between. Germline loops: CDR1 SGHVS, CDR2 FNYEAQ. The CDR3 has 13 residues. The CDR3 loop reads CASSLGGTDTQYF. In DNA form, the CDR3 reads TGTGCCAGCAGCCTAGGGGGGACAGATACGCAGTATTTT.

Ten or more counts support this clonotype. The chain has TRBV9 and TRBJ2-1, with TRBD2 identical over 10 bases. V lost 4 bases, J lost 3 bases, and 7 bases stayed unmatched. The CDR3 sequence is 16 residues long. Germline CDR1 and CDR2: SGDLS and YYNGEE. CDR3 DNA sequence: TGTGCCAGCAGCCCTGGACTAGCGGAGAACTACAATGAGCAGTTCTTC. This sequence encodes CASSPGLAENYNEQFF.

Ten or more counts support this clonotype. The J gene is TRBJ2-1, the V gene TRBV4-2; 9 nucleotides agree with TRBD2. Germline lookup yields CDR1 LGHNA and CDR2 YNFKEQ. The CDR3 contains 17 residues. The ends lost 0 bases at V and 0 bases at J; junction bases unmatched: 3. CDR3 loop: CASSQDPSGNSYNEQFF. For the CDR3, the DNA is TGTGCCAGCAGCCAAGACCCTAGCGGGAACTCCTACAATGAGCAGTTCTTC.

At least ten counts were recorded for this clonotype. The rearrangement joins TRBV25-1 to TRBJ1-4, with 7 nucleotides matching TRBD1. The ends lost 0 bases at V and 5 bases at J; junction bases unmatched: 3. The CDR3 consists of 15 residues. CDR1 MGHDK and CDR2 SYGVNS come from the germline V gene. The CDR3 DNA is TGTGCCAGCAGTGAATATGGGACAGCCAATGAAAAACTGTTTTTT. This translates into CASSEYGTANEKLFF.

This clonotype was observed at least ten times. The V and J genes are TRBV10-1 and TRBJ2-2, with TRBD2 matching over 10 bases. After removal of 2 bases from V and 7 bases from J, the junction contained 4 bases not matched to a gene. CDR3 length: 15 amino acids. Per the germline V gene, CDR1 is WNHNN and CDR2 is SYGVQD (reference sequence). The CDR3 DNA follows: TGCGCCAGCAGTGAGACTAGCGGGACTATCGGGGAGCTGTTTTTT. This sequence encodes CASSETSGTIGELFF.

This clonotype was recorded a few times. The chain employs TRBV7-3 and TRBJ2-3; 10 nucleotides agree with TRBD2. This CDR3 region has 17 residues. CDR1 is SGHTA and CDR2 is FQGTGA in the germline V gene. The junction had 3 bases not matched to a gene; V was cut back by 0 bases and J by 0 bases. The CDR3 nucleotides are TGTGCCAGCAGCTTAACCCCGGGACTAGCGAGCACAGATACGCAGTATTTT. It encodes CASSLTPGLASTDTQYF. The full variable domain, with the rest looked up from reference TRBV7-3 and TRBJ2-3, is GAGVSQTPSNKVTEKGKYVELRCDPISGHTALYWYRQSLGQGPEFLIYFQGTGAADDSGLPNDRFFAVRPEGSVSTLKIQRTERGDSAVYLCASSLTPGLASTDTQYFGPGTRLTVL.

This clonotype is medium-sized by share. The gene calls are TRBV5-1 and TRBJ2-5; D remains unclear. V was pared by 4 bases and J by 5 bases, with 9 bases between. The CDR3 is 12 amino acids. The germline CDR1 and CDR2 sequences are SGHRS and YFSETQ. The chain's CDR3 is CASSPTMETQYF. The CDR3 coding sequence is TGCGCCAGCAGCCCGACGATGGAGACCCAGTACTTC. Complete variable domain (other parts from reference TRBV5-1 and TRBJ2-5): KAGVTQTPRYLIKTRGQQVTLSCSPISGHRSVSWYQQTPGQGLQFLFEYFSETQRNKGNFPGRFSGRQFSNSRSEMNVSTLELGDSALYLCASSPTMETQYFGPGTRLLVL.

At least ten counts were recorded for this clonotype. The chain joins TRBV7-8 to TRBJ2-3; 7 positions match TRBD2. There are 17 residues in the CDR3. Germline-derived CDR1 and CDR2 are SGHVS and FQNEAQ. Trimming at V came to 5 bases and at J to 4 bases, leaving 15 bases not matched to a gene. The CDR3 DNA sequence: TGTGCCAGCAGCCTATTACCGGGACTAACCCCCTCAGATACGCAGTATTTT. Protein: CASSLLPGLTPSDTQYF. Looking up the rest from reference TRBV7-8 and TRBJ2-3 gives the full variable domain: GAGVSQSPRYKVAKRGQDVALRCDPISGHVSLFWYQQALGQGPEFLTYFQNEAQLDKSGLPSDRFFAERPEGSVSTLKIQRTQQEDSAVYLCASSLLPGLTPSDTQYFGPGTRLTVL.

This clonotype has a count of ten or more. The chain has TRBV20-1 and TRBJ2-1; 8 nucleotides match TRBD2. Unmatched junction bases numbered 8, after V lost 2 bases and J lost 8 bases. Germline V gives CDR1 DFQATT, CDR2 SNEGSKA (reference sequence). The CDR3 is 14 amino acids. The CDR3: CSARKFGGAHEQFF. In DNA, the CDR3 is TGCAGTGCTAGAAAGTTCGGGGGGGCCCATGAGCAGTTCTTC.

CDR3 residues: CASSYTAGGDQLEETQYF. DNA of the CDR3: TGTGCCAGCAGTTATACGGCAGGTGGGGACCAACTCGAAGAGACCCAGTACTTC. The V gene is TRBV6-5, the J gene TRBJ2-5; D tentatively fits TRBD1 or TRBD2 (5 bases each). The germline V gene has CDR1 MNHEY and CDR2 SVGAGI. The CDR3 sequence is 18 residues long. Trimming left V 3 bases short and J 3 bases short, with 23 bases between.

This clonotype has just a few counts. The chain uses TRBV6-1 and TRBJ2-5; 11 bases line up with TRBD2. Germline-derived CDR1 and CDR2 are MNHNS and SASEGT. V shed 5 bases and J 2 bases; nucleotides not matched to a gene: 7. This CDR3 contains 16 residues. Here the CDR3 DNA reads TGTGCCAGCAGTCCCCCTAGCGGGGGGTTACAAGAGACCCAGTACTTC. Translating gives CASSPPSGGLQETQYF.

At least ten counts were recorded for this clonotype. The chain's CDR3 is CASSFTGTSSYEQYF. In DNA form, the CDR3 reads TGTGCCAGCAGTTTCACAGGGACCAGCTCCTACGAGCAGTACTTC. This chain connects TRBV12-3 or TRBV12-4 to TRBJ2-7, with a tentative D call TRBD1 (6 bases). The CDR3 length is 15 residues. The germline V and J ends were trimmed by 3 bases and 0 bases, with 12 bases remaining between them.

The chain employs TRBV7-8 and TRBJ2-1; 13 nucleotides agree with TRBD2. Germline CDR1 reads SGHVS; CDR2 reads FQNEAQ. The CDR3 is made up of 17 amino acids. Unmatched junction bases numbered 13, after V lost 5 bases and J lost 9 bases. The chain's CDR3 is CASSLTLTSGRAGEQFF. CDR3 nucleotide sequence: TGTGCCAGCAGCCTGACCCTTACTAGCGGGAGGGCCGGTGAGCAGTTCTTC.

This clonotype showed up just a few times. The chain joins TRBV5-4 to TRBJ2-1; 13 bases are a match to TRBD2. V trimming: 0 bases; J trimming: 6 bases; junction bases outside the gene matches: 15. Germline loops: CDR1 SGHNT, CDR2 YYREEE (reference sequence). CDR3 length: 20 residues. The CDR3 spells CASSLVQLRLAGGGGNEQFF. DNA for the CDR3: TGTGCCAGCAGCTTGGTCCAATTGAGACTAGCGGGAGGAGGGGGCAATGAGCAGTTCTTC.

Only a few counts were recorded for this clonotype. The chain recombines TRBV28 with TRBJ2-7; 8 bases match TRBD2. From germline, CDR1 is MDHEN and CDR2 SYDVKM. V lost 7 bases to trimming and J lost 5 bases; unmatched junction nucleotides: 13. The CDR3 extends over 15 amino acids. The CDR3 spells CASTNPGGRFDEQYF. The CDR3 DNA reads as TGTGCCAGCACCAACCCTGGCGGGAGGTTTGACGAGCAGTACTTC.